This record concerns one T cell receptor beta chain sequence. Its specificity is unknown. All donors participated as healthy donors of bone marrow. The data originate from a study of cytomegalovirus exposure and HLA in healthy donors. General study points: Solely CMV serostatus was available to characterize immune exposure.

The CDR3 is 16 amino acids. Per germline, CDR1 SNHLY and CDR2 FYNNEI. J was trimmed by 1 base and V by 3 bases; bases with no gene match: 3. PCR was performed using 60 Vbeta and 13 Jbeta primers. Method: immunoSEQ multiplex PCR; TCRdb's copy keeps in-frame clones and lacks some. The listing records 30,000 to 35,000 clones. The sequencing sample was made of PBMCs. The chain recombines TRBV2 with TRBJ2-5; 12 bases are shared with TRBD2. This clonotype was sampled from a woman in her thirties or forties in good health and CMV-seropositive. Here the CDR3 reads CASSDPSGGAQETQYF. CDR3 nucleotides: TGTGCCAGCAGTGATCCTAGCGGGGGGGCCCAAGAGACCCAGTACTTC.